Sequencing of this TCR beta chain was carried out in a study of technical replicates of blood from a few donors. The protocol was immunoSEQ multiplex PCR, while the TCRdb copy is restricted to in-frame clones and leaves out a portion. The table has more than 70,000 clones, nearly 98% seen once. Germline V CDR1 and CDR2: SGDLS, YYNGEE. This CDR3 region has 14 residues. Between the trimmed V and J ends, which lost 0 bases and 2 bases, there was a span of 9 bases. Material for sequencing was T cells isolated from PBMCs. The TCR sequence derives from a human donor in good health. The V call is TRBV9, the J call TRBJ2-7, with D hard to call. CDR3 in amino acids: CASSVDAVTYEQYF. As DNA, the CDR3 is TGTGCCAGCAGCGTAGATGCGGTTACCTACGAGCAGTACTTC.